The 9 T cell receptor beta chains reported below all come from one sample, sequenced in a study of cytomegalovirus exposure and HLA in healthy donors. PCR was performed using 60 Vbeta and 13 Jbeta primers. The protocol was immunoSEQ multiplex PCR, while the TCRdb copy is restricted to in-frame clones and leaves out a portion. The table lists 90,000 to 150,000 clones, approximately 75% of them singletons. Sequences were obtained from PBMCs. These receptors came from a man aged 40-49 years in good health and CMV-seronegative.

Sample share makes this clone medium-sized. The V gene is TRBV5-1, the J gene TRBJ1-1; D remains unclear. The germline CDR1 and CDR2 sequences are SGHRS and YFSETQ. The CDR3 covers 14 residues. V lost 4 bases and J 5 bases, leaving 15 bases between the germline ends. The CDR3 loop is CASSVYSLDTEAFF. CDR3 nucleotide sequence: TGCGCCAGCAGCGTGTACAGTTTAGATACTGAAGCTTTCTTT.

The chain is built from TRBV7-6 and TRBJ1-1; 8 bases align to TRBD1. After removal of 5 bases from V and 2 bases from J, the junction contained 4 bases not matched to a gene. CDR3 length: 14 residues. Germline V gene lookup returns CDR1 SGHVS and CDR2 FNYEAQ. CDR3 sequence reads: CASSPGQGNTEAFF. In nucleotides, the CDR3 is TGTGCCAGCAGCCCCGGACAGGGAAACACTGAAGCTTTCTTT.

A note on this clone: The junction and the germline gene differ at one end; a read error may be behind it. CDR3 loop: CASSPGSSYNEQFF. CDR3 in DNA: TGTGCTAGCAGCCCCGGGTCTTCCTACAATGAGCAGTTCTTC. This rearrangement joins TRBV7-7 to TRBJ2-1; D unclear. The CDR3 has 14 residues. Germline V gives CDR1 SSHAT, CDR2 FNYEAQ (reference sequence).

The chain is built from TRBV28 and TRBJ2-1; TRBD2 aligns across 9 bases. Germline assignment: CDR1 MDHEN and CDR2 SYDVKM. Unmatched junction bases numbered 9, after V lost 5 bases and J lost 7 bases. CDR3 size: 15 residues. CDR3 nucleotides: TGTGCCAGCAGTCTCCGCGGGAGGGAGTTAAATGAGCAGTTCTTC. As protein: CASSLRGRELNEQFF. Supplemented by reference TRBV28 and TRBJ2-1, the full variable domain reads DVKVTQSSRYLVKRTGEKVFLECVQDMDHENMFWYRQDPGLGLRLIYFSYDVKMKEKGDIPEGYSVSREKKERFSLILESASTNQTSMYLCASSLRGRELNEQFFGPGTRLTVL.

This clone came up a few times. The gene calls are TRBV6-5 and TRBJ1-6; D is undetermined. Germline-derived CDR1 and CDR2 are MNHEY and SVGAGI. Deletions cut 6 bases from V and 14 bases from J, with 11 bases between. The CDR3 sequence is 11 residues long. The CDR3 DNA reads TGTGCCAGCAGGAGCCGCCTGACCCTCCACTTT. Protein sequence: CASRSRLTLHF.

The J gene is TRBJ2-7, the V gene TRBV7-2; no reliable D call. V was trimmed by 3 bases and J by 3 bases, leaving 3 bases between them. Germline V gene sequence: CDR1 SGHTA, CDR2 FQGNSA. The CDR3 consists of 11 residues. CDR3: CASSFNYEQYF. The CDR3 region has the DNA TGTGCCAGCAGCTTCAACTACGAGCAGTACTTC.

The rearrangement joins TRBV5-1 to TRBJ2-1, with D possibly matching TRBD1 (6 bases). Germline loops: CDR1 SGHRS, CDR2 YFSETQ. The CDR3 extends over 15 amino acids. V dropped 1 base and J dropped 0 bases, with 8 bases sitting between them. The CDR3 nucleotides read TGCGCCAGCAGCTTGACAGGGAGCTCCTACAATGAGCAGTTCTTC. This codes for CASSLTGSSYNEQFF.

This clone came up once. J is TRBJ1-6 and V is TRBV7-6; D gene unclear. V was trimmed by 5 bases and J by 9 bases, leaving 11 bases between them. This CDR3 has 13 residues. CDR1 is SGHVS and CDR2 is FNYEAQ in the germline V gene. CDR3 in DNA: TGTGCCAGCAGCCAGGATCAAACTTCACCCCTCCACTTT. This sequence encodes CASSQDQTSPLHF.

The chain links TRBV27 to TRBJ1-2; 8 nucleotides agree with TRBD1. This CDR3 comprises 17 residues. Germline CDR1 reads MNHEY; CDR2 reads SMNVEV (reference sequence). J was trimmed by 0 bases and V by 1 base; bases with no gene match: 7. The CDR3 sequence is CASSLLGTGRANYGYTF. The CDR3 bases are TGTGCCAGCAGTTTATTAGGGACAGGAAGAGCTAACTATGGCTACACCTTC.